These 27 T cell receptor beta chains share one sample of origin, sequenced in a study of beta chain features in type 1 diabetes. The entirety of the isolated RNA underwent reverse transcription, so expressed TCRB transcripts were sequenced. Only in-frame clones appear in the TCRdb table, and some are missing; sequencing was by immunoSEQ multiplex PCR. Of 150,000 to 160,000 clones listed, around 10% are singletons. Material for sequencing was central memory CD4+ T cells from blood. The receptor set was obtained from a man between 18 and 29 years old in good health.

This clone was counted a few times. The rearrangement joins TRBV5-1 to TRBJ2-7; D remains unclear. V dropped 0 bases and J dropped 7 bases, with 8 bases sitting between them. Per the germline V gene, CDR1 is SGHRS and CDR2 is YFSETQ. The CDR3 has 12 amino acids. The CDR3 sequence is CASSLVDQEQYF. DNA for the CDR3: TGCGCCAGCAGCTTGGTTGATCAGGAGCAGTACTTC.

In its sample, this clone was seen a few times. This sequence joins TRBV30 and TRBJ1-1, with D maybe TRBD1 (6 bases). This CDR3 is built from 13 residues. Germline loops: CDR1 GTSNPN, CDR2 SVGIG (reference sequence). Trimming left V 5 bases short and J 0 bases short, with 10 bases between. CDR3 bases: TGTGCCTGGCCAGACAGGATGAACACTGAAGCTTTCTTT. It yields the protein CAWPDRMNTEAFF. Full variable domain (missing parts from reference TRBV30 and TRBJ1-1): SQTIHQWPATLVQPVGSPLSLECTVEGTSNPNLYWYRQAAGRGLQLLFYSVGIGQISSEVPQNLSASRPQDRQFILSSKKLLLSDSGFYLCAWPDRMNTEAFFGQGTRLTVV.

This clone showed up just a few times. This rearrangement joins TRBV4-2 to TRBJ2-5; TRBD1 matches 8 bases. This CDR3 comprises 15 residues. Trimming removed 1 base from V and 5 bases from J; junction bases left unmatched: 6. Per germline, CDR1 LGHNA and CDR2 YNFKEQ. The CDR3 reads CASSQGQGAHETQYF. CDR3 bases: TGTGCCAGCAGCCAAGGTCAGGGGGCGCACGAGACCCAGTACTTC.

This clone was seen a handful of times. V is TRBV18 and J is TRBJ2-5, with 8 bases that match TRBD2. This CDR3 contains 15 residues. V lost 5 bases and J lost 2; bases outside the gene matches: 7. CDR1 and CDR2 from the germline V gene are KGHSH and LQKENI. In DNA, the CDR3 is TGTGCCAGCTCATTTAGCGGGGCGTCACAAGAGACCCAGTACTTC. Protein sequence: CASSFSGASQETQYF. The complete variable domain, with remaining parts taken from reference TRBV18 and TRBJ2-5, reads NAGVMQNPRHLVRRRGQEARLRCSPMKGHSHVYWYRQLPEEGLKFMVYLQKENIIDESGMPKERFSAEFPKEGPSILRIQQVVRGDSAAYFCASSFSGASQETQYFGPGTRLLVL.

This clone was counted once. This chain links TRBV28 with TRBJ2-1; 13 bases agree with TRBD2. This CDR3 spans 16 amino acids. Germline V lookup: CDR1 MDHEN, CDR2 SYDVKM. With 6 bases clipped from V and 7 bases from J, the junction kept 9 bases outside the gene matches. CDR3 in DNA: TGTGCCAGCAGATACACTAGCGGGAGGGCCCGGAATGAGCAGTTCTTC. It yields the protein CASRYTSGRARNEQFF.

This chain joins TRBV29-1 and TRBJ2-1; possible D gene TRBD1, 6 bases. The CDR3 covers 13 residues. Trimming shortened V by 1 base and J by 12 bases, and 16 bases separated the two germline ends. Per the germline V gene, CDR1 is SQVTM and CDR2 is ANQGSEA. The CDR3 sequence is CSVEVVQGMLQFF. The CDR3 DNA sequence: TGCAGCGTTGAAGTGGTACAGGGAATGTTGCAGTTCTTC.

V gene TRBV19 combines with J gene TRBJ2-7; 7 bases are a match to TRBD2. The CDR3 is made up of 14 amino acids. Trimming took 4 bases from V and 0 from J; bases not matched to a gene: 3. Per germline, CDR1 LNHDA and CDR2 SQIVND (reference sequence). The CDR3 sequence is CASSKLASSYEQYF. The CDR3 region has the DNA TGTGCCAGTAGTAAACTAGCGAGCTCCTACGAGCAGTACTTC. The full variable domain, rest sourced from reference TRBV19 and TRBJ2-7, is DGGITQSPKYLFRKEGQNVTLSCEQNLNHDAMYWYRQDPGQGLRLIYYSQIVNDFQKGDIAEGYSVSREKKESFPLTVTSAQKNPTAFYLCASSKLASSYEQYFGPGTRLTVT.

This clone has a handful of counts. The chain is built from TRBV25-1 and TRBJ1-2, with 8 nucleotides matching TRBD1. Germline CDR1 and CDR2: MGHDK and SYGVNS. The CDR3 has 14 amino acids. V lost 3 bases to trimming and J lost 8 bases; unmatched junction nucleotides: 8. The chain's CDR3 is CASSDPLRGQGYTF. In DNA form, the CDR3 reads TGTGCCAGCAGTGACCCCCTCAGGGGGCAAGGCTACACCTTC.

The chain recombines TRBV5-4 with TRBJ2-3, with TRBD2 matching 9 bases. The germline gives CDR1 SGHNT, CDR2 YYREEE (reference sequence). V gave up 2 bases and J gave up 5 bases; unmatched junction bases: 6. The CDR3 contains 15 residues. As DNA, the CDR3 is TGTGCCAGCAGCTTAGCTCGAGCGGGGGGAGATACGCAGTATTTT. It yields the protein CASSLARAGGDTQYF. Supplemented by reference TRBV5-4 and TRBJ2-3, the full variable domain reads ETGVTQSPTHLIKTRGQQVTLRCSSQSGHNTVSWYQQALGQGPQFIFQYYREEENGRGNFPPRFSGLQFPNYSSELNVNALELDDSALYLCASSLARAGGDTQYFGPGTRLTVL.

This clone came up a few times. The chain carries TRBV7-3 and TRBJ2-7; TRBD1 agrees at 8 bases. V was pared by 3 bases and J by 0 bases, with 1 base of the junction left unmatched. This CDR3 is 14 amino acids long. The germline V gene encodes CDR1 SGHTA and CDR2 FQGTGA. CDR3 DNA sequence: TGTGCCAGCAGCTTCGGACAGGGCTCCTACGAGCAGTACTTC. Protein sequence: CASSFGQGSYEQYF.

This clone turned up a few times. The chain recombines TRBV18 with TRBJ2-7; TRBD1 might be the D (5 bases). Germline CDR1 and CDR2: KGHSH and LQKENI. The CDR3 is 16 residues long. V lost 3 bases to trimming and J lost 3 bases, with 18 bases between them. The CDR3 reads CASSPQVARANYEQYF. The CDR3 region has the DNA TGTGCCAGCTCACCTCAGGTGGCCAGGGCGAACTACGAGCAGTACTTC.

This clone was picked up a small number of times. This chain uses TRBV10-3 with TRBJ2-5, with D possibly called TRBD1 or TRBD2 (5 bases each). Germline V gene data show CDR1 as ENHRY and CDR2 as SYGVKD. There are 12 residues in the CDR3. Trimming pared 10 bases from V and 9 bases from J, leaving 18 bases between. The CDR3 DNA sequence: TGTGCCACCAAGGGACGGTCTACGGCCCAGTACTTC. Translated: CATKGRSTAQYF.

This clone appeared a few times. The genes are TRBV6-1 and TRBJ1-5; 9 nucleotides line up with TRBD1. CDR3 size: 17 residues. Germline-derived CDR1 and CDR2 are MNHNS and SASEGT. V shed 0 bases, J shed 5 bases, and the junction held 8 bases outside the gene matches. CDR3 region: CASSEATGGFGDQPQHF. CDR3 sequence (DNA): TGTGCCAGCAGTGAAGCGACAGGGGGATTCGGTGATCAGCCCCAGCATTTT.

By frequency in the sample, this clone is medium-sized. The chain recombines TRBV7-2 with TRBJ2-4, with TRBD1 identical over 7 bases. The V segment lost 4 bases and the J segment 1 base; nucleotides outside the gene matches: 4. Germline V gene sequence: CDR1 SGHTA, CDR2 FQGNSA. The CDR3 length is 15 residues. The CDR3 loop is CASSSMDRAKNIQYF. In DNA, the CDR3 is TGTGCCAGCAGCTCTATGGACAGGGCCAAAAACATTCAGTACTTC.

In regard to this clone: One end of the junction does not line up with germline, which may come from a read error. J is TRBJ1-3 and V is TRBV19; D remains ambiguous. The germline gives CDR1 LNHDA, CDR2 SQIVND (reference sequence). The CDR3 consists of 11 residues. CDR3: CASSIGVFFNF. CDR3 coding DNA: TGTGCCAGTAGTATCGGGGTGTTCTTCAATTTT. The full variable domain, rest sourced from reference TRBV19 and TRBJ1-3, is DGGITQSPKYLFRKEGQNVTLSCEQNLNHDAMYWYRQDPGQGLRLIYYSQIVNDFQKGDIAEGYSVSREKKESFPLTVTSAQKNPTAFYLCASSIGVFFNFGEGSWLTVV.

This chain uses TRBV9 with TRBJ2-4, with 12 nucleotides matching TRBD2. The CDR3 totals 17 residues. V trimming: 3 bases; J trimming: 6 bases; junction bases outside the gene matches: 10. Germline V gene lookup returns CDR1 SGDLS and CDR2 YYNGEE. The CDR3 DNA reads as TGTGCCAGCAGCGGCGGGACTAGCGGGTTTCTGCCAAACATTCAGTACTTC. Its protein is CASSGGTSGFLPNIQYF.

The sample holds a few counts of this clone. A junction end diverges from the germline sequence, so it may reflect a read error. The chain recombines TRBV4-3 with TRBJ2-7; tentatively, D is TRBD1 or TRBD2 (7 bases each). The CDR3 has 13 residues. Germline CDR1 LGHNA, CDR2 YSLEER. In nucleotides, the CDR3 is TGCGCCAGCAGCCAAGAACAGCGGGACAGCCCTTTCTTC. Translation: CASSQEQRDSPFF.

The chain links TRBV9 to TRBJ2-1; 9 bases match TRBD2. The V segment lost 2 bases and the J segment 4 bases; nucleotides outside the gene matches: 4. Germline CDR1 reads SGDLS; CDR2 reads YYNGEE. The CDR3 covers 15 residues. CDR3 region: CASSVAGGLYNEQFF. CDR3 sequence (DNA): TGTGCCAGCAGCGTCGCGGGAGGGCTTTACAATGAGCAGTTCTTC.

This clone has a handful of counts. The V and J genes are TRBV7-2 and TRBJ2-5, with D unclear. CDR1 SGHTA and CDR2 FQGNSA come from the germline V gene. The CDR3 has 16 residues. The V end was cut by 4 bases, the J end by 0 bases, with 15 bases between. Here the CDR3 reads CASSSSSTLYQETQYF. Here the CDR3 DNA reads TGTGCCAGCAGCTCCTCCTCGACTTTATACCAAGAGACCCAGTACTTC.

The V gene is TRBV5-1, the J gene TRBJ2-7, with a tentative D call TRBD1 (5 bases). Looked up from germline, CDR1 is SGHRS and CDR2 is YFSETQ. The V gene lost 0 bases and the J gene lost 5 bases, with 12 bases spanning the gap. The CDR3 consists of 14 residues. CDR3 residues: CASSLESRAHEQYF. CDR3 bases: TGCGCCAGCAGCTTGGAATCCAGGGCCCACGAGCAGTACTTC.

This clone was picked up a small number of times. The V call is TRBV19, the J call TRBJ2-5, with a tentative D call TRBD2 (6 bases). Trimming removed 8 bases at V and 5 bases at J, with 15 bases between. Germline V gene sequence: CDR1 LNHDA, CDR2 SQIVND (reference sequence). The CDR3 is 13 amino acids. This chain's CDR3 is CASRRTRGETQYF. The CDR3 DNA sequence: TGTGCCAGTCGCCGAACCCGGGGGGAGACCCAGTACTTC.

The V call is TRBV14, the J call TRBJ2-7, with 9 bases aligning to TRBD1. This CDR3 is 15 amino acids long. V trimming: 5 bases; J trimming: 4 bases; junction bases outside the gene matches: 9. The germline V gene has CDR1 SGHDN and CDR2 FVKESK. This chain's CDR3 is CASSIPGTGLYEQYF. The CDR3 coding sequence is TGTGCCAGCAGCATTCCCGGGACAGGGTTATACGAGCAGTACTTC.

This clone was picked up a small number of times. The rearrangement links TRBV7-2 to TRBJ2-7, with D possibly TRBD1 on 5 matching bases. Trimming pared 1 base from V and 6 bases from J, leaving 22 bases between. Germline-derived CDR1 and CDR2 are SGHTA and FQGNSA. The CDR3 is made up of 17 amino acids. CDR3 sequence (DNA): TGTGCCAGCAGCTTAGTTTATGGGGCAGGACCTCTACGCGAGCAGTACTTC. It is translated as CASSLVYGAGPLREQYF.

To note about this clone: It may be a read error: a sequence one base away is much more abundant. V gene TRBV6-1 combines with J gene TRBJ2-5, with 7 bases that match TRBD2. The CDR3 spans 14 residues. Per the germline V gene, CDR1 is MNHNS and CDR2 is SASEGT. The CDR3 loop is CAGRTGRARETQYF. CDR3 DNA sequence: TGTGCAGGCCGGACGGGGAGGGCGAGAGAGACCCAGTACTTC.

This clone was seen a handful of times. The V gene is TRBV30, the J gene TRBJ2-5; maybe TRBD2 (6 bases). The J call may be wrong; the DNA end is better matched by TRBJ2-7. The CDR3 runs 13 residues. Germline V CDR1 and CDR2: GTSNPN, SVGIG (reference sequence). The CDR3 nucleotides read TGTGCCTGGAGTGTATGGCTAGCGCGCGAGCAGTACTTC. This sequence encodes CAWSVWLAREQYF.

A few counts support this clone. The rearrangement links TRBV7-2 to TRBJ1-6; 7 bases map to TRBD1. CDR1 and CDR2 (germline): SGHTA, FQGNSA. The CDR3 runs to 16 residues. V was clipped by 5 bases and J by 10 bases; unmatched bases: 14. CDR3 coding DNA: TGTGCCAGCAGCCAAGAGGCGACAGGGTTTAACTCACCCCTCCACTTT. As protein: CASSQEATGFNSPLHF.

CDR3 DNA: TGTGCCAGCAGCTTGCGGAGCGGACTCACCCCCACGGAGACCCAGTACTTC. It codes for CASSLRSGLTPTETQYF. The chain recombines TRBV11-2 with TRBJ2-5; TRBD2 might be the D (5 bases). The CDR3 covers 17 residues. The germline V gene has CDR1 SGHAT and CDR2 FQNNGV. The V end was cut by 3 bases, the J end by 5 bases, with 22 bases between.